This T cell receptor (beta chain) was observed in a study of T-cell reconstitution after alpha-beta-depleted transplantation in children. Deletions cut 3 bases from V and 9 bases from J, with 9 bases between. The germline V gene encodes CDR1 DFQATT and CDR2 SNEGSKA (reference sequence). The CDR3 contains 10 residues. Preparation of the TCRbeta library used unique molecular identifiers. TCRdb recomputed calls from the PCR reads with MiXCR, one row per CDR3 protein. The sample consists of approximately 350,000 distinct CDR3 sequences, around 15% of them appearing once. The material was PBMCs, mostly from graft donor cells, obtained 360 days after TCRalphabeta/CD19-depleted stem cell transplant. The chain recombines TRBV20-1 with TRBJ2-7; no firm D call. This receptor was identified in a male patient under 10 years old who had a stem cell transplant for acute lymphoblastic leukemia, so the T cells may come from the graft donor. The CDR3 coding sequence is TGCAGTGCTAGGGGCGTCGCGCAGTACTTC. Encoded protein: CSARGVAQYF.